This TCR beta chain emerged from a study of PD-1 blockade in mismatch repair-deficient tumors. Profiling relied on immunoSEQ multiplex PCR, and the TCRdb table lists in-frame clones only, not all of them. The sample has tens of thousands of clones; nearly 85% are singletons. The CDR3 runs 15 residues. Germline CDR1 is SGHTA and CDR2 is FQGNSA. The junction had 2 bases not matched to a gene; V was cut back by 5 bases and J by 4 bases. V gene TRBV7-2 combines with J gene TRBJ2-1, with TRBD2 identical over 13 bases. The origin of this receptor is an adult with mismatch repair-deficient cancer. The source material was peripheral blood, sampled 12 weeks after starting pembrolizumab. CDR3 DNA sequence: TGTGCCAGCAGCCCGGGACTAGCGGGATACAATGAGCAGTTCTTC. The encoded protein is CASSPGLAGYNEQFF. The full variable domain, its missing parts supplied by reference TRBV7-2 and TRBJ2-1, is GAGVSQSPSNKVTEKGKDVELRCDPISGHTALYWYRQSLGQGLEFLIYFQGNSAPDKSGLPSDRFSAERTGGSVSTLTIQRTQQEDSAVYLCASSPGLAGYNEQFFGPGTRLTVL.